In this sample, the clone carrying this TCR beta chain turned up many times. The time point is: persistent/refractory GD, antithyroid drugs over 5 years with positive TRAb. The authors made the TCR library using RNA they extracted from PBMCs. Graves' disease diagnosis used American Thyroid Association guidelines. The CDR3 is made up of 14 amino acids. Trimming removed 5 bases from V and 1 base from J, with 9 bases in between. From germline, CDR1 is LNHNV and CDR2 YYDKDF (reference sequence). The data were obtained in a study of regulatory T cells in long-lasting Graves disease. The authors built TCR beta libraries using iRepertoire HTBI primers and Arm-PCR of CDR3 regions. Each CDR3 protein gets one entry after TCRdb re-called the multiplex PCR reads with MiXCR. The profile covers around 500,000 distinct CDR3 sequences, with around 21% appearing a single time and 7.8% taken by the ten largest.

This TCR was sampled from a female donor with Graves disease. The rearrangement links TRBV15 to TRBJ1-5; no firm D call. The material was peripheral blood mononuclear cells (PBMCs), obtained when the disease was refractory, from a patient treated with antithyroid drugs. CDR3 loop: CATSRPGSNQPQHF. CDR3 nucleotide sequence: TGTGCCACCAGCCGCCCGGGGAGCAATCAGCCCCAGCATTTT.